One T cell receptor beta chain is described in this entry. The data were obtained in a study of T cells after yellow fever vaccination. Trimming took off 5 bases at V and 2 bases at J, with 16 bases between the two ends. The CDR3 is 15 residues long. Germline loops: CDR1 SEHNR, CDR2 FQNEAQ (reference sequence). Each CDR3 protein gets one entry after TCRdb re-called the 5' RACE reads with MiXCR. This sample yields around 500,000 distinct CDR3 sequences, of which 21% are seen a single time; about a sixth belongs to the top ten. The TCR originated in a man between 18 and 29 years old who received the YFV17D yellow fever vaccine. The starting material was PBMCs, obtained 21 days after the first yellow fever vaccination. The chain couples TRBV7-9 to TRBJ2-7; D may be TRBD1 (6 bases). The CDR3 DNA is TGTGCCAGCAGCCCGCCGGGGCAGGGGACCTACGAGCAGTACTTC. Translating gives CASSPPGQGTYEQYF.